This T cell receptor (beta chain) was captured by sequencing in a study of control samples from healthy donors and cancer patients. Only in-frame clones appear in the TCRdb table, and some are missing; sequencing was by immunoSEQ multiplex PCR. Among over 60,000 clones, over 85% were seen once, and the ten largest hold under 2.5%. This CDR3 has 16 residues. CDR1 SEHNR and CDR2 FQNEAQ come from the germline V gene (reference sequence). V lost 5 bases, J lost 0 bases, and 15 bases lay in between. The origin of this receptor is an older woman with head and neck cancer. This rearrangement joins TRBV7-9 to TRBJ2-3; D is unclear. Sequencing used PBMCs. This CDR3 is CASSPNLQVSTDTQYF. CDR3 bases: TGTGCCAGCAGCCCGAACCTCCAGGTTAGCACAGATACGCAGTATTTT.